These 8 T cell receptor beta chains were sequenced from one sample in a study of blood T cell repertoires in COVID-19. The table came from immunoSEQ multiplex PCR; TCRdb's copy has only in-frame clones and leaves some out. Of a few hundred thousand clones listed, about nine tenths are singletons. The sequencing sample was made of PBMCs or T cells enriched from blood (not recorded which). These receptors all stem from a woman in her sixties who had recovered from COVID-19.

V is TRBV2 and J is TRBJ1-1; possibly TRBD1 for D (5 bases). Germline CDR1 SNHLY, CDR2 FYNNEI. This CDR3 is built from 13 residues. V lost 6 bases and J 6 bases, leaving 14 bases between the germline ends. CDR3 in DNA: TGTGCCAGCAGAGCAGATGGAGGGGCTGAAGCTTTCTTT. It specifies CASRADGGAEAFF.

The chain carries TRBV5-4 and TRBJ1-2; 7 positions agree with TRBD1. J gave up 10 bases and V 3 bases, and 6 bases lay outside the gene matches. There are 12 residues in the CDR3. Germline V CDR1 and CDR2: SGHNT, YYREEE (reference sequence). The CDR3 sequence is CASSSDRVVYTF. The CDR3 DNA reads as TGTGCCAGCAGCTCCGACAGGGTAGTCTACACCTTC.

This clone showed up just a few times. This chain connects TRBV19 to TRBJ1-5; D unresolved. The germline gives CDR1 LNHDA, CDR2 SQIVND (reference sequence). The CDR3 is 13 amino acids. Trimming pared 7 bases from V and 2 bases from J, leaving 9 bases between. Here the CDR3 reads CASNEFGNQPQHF. The CDR3 DNA reads as TGTGCCAGTAACGAGTTTGGCAATCAGCCCCAGCATTTT.

V usage is TRBV24-1 and J usage is TRBJ2-7; D may be TRBD1 (5 bases). Germline-derived CDR1 and CDR2 are KGHDR and SFDVKD. CDR3 length equals 13 residues. Trimming took off 2 bases at V and 5 bases at J, with 9 bases between the two ends. CDR3 amino acids: CATSDSSRDEQYF. The CDR3 DNA reads TGTGCCACCAGTGATTCGTCCAGGGACGAGCAGTACTTC.

The rearrangement joins TRBV6-2 or TRBV6-3 to TRBJ2-3; D unresolved. Germline loops: CDR1 MNHEY, CDR2 SVGEGT. Trimming shortened V by 0 bases and J by 7 bases, and 8 bases separated the two germline ends. This CDR3 is built from 13 residues. As DNA, the CDR3 is TGTGCCAGCAGTTACTCGGCGGTCAATACGCAGTATTTT. Amino acid sequence: CASSYSAVNTQYF.

The chain links TRBV7-8 to TRBJ2-5; no firm D call. The length of the CDR3 is 14 residues. Between the trimmed V and J ends, which lost 2 bases and 1 base, there was a span of 8 bases. Per germline, CDR1 SGHVS and CDR2 FQNEAQ. CDR3 protein: CASSLNTVQETQYF. CDR3 nucleotide sequence: TGTGCCAGCAGCTTAAATACAGTCCAAGAGACCCAGTACTTC.

This clone occurred a few times. Other DNA sequences in the sample encode the same CDR3. V is TRBV19 and J is TRBJ1-5; TRBD1 is a possible D gene (5 bases). The V gene lost 1 base and the J gene lost 7 bases, with 5 bases spanning the gap. The CDR3 covers 12 residues. CDR1 and CDR2 from the germline V gene are LNHDA and SQIVND (reference sequence). Here the CDR3 reads CASSIGGQPQHF. The CDR3 DNA reads TGTGCCAGTAGTATAGGGGGCCAGCCCCAGCATTTT.

The gene calls are TRBV11-3 and TRBJ2-5; D not resolved. Germline CDR1 and CDR2: SGHNT and YENEEA. This CDR3 is built from 14 residues. Deletions cut 1 base from V and 5 bases from J, with 11 bases between. The CDR3 DNA reads as TGTGCCAGCAGCTTAGGGTCTGGTGGCGAGACCCAGTACTTC. Translating it yields CASSLGSGGETQYF.